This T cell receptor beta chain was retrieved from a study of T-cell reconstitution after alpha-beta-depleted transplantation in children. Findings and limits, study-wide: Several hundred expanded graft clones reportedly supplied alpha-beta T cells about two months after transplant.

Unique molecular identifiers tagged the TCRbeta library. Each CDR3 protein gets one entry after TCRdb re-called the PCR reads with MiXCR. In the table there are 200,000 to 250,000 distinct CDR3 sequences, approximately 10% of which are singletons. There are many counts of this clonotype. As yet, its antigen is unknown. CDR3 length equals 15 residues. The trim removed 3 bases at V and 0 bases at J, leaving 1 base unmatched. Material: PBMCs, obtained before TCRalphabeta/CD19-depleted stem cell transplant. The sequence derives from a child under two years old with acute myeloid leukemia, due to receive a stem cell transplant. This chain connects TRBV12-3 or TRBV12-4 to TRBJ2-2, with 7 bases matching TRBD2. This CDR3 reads CASSLRGTNTGELFF. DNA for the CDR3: TGTGCCAGCAGTTTGCGGGGGACGAACACCGGGGAGCTGTTTTTT.